The clone carrying this T cell receptor (beta chain) was seen more than once but under ten times. What it binds is not known. Researchers built TCR beta libraries using quantitative 5'-RACE with molecular barcodes. TCRdb called the 5' RACE reads again in MiXCR, with one record for every CDR3 protein. Here the sample spans over 700,000 distinct CDR3 sequences, 15% to 20% being singletons. The data were obtained in a study of CD8 T cells in ankylosing spondylitis. CDR3 length: 15 residues. V lost 10 bases to trimming and J lost 6 bases, with 21 bases between them. CDR1 is SEHNR, CDR2 FQNEAQ, per germline (reference sequence). General study results and limits: In synovial fluid and blood from reactive arthritis, some motif variants were previously reported. About eight highly homologous variants made up a TCR beta motif that seemed to typify ankylosing spondylitis blood.

Sequenced material: blood, either unsorted or a sorted T cell fraction (not recorded which). This receptor was obtained from a male donor with ankylosing spondylitis. V usage is TRBV7-9 and J usage is TRBJ1-4, with D possibly TRBD1 on 6 matching bases. This chain's CDR3 is CATTTRTVPDEKLFF. In DNA form, the CDR3 reads TGTGCCACGACAACCCGGACAGTCCCCGATGAAAAACTGTTTTTT.